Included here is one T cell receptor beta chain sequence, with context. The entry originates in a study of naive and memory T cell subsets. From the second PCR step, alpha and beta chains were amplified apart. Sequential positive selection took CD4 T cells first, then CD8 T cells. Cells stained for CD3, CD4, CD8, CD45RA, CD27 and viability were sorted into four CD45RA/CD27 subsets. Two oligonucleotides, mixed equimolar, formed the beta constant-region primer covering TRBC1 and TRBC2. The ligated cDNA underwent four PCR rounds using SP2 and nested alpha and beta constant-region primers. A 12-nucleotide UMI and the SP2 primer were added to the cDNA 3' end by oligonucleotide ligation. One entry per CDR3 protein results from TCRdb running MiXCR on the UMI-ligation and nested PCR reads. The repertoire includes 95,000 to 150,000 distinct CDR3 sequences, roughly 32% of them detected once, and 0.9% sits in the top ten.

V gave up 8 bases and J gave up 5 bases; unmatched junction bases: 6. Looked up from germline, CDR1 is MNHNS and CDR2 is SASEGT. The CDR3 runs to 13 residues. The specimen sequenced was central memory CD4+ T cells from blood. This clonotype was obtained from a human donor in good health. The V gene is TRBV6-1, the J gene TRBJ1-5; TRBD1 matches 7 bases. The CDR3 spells CASSLQGDQPQHF. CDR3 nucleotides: TGTGCCAGCTCACTTCAGGGGGATCAGCCCCAGCATTTT.